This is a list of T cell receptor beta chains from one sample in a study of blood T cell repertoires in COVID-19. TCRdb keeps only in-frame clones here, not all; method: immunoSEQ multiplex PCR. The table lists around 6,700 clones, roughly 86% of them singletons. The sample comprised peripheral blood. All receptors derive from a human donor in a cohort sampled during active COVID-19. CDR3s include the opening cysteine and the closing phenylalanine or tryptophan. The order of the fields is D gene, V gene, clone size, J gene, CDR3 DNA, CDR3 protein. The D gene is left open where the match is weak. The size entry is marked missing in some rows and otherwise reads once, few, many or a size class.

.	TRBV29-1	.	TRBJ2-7	TGCAGCGCCTGGGAGCTCCCCTACGAGCAGTACTTC	CSAWELPYEQYF
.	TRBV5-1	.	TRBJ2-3	TGCGCCAGCAGCTTAATGGGTGGCGGGACAGATACGCAGTATTTT	CASSLMGGGTDTQYF
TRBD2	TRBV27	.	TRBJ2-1	TGTGCCAGCAGCCTACCGGGACTAGCGGGAGGGAATGAGCAGTTCTTC	CASSLPGLAGGNEQFF
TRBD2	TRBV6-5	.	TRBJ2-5	TGTGCCAGCAGTTTAAGCGGGGGAGTGGAGACCCAGTACTTC	CASSLSGGVETQYF
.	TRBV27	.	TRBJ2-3	TGTGCCAGCAACTCAAGGGATGTGAAGGACTCAGATACGCAGTATTTT	CASNSRDVKDSDTQYF
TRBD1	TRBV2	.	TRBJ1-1	TGTGCCAGCACTAAAAGGGGGCGGCAGGGGGAGACTGAAGCTTTCTTT	CASTKRGRQGETEAFF
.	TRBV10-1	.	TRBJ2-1	TGCGCCAGCAGGGGCTTACAAGGTGAGCAGTTCTTC	CASRGLQGEQFF
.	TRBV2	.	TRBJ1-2	TGTGCCAGCAGTGACAGGGTGTGGGTCTATGGCTACACCTTC	CASSDRVWVYGYTF
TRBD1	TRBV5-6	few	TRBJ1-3	TGTGCCAGCAGCCCCCCAACAGGGGGCAAAGCCGCATGGGGAAACACCATATATTTT	CASSPPTGGKAAWGNTIYF
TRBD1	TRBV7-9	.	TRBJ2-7	TGTGCCAGCAGCGAAACAGGGGGCCGAAACGAGCAGTACTTC	CASSETGGRNEQYF
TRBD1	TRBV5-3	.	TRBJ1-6	TGTGCCAGAAGCTTGAAGGGCGCCCGGGACAGATCGCCCCCTGATTCGCCCCTCCACTTT	CARSLKGARDRSPPDSPLHF
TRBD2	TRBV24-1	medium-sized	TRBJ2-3	TGTGCCACCAGTGAACTAGCGGGGACCCGCACAGATACGCAGTATTTT	CATSELAGTRTDTQYF
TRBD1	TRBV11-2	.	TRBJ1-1	TGTGCCAGCAGCCGTGACAGGGATAATGAAGCTTTCTTT	CASSRDRDNEAFF
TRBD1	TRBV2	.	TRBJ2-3	TGTGCCAGCAATCCGGGACAGGGCACAGATACGCAGTATTTT	CASNPGQGTDTQYF